This TCR beta chain is drawn from a study of graft-versus-host responses after intestinal transplantation. At the level of the study: Recipients had multivisceral, liver-intestinal, or isolated intestinal transplants.

The study, taken as a whole, reports: Circulating GvH clones peaking coincided with falling HvG clones soon after transplant. GvH clones detected in recipient marrow included some appearing first in ileum or blood.

The germline V gene has CDR1 MNHNY and CDR2 SVGAGI (reference sequence). The junction had 6 bases not matched to a gene; V was cut back by 4 bases and J by 4 bases. The CDR3 loop spans 16 amino acids. Repertoires were generated with immunoSEQ multiplex PCR, while TCRdb's copy carries only in-frame clones and drops some. Of almost 70,000 clones listed, roughly 92% were seen once; the top ten hold roughly 6.3%. On this clone itself: Antigen: not known.

Once transplant was done, bone marrow was sourced from the posterior iliac crest or another site. Sequenced material: bone marrow, taken nearly 750 days after intestinal transplantation. This TCR was sampled from a human patient who received an intestinal transplant, so some T cells may come from the graft donor. The V and J genes are TRBV6-6 and TRBJ2-3; 12 bases map to TRBD2. The CDR3 reads CASSFGLAGRADTQYF. The DNA of the CDR3 is TGTGCCAGCAGTTTTGGACTAGCGGGGAGGGCAGATACGCAGTATTTT.